This is a list of T cell receptor beta chains from one sample in a study of cytomegalovirus exposure and HLA in healthy donors. The protocol was immunoSEQ multiplex PCR, while the TCRdb copy is restricted to in-frame clones and leaves out a portion. The sample yields under 150,000 clones, roughly 83% seen once. The sequenced sample was PBMCs. All receptors come from a man between 35 and 55 years old in good health and CMV-seropositive. Each CDR3 is given with its conserved first and last residue. D genes are given only for firm matches. For some rows the clone size is stated as once, few or many, or as a class when expanded; others skip it.

V gene	clone size	J gene	D gene	CDR3 DNA	CDR3 protein
TRBV6-1	.	TRBJ2-2	TRBD2	TGTGCCAGCGGACCCGGGACTATGTGGCCCGGGGAGCTGTTTTTT	CASGPGTMWPGELFF
TRBV5-6	.	TRBJ1-1	TRBD1	TGTGCCAGCAGCAAAAAGAAGACAGGGAGCACTGAAGCTTTCTTT	CASSKKKTGSTEAFF
TRBV4-3	.	TRBJ1-2	TRBD1	TGCGCCAGCAGCCAAGATCCAGGGGGAAATGGCTACACCTTC	CASSQDPGGNGYTF
TRBV2	.	TRBJ1-5	.	TGTGCCAGCAGCACAGCTATAAATCAGCCCCAGCATTTT	CASSTAINQPQHF
TRBV5-6	.	TRBJ2-6	.	TGTGCCAGCAGCTCAACAATAGGGGCCAACGTCCTGACTTTC	CASSSTIGANVLTF
TRBV4-1	.	TRBJ1-2	.	TGCGCCAGCAGCCAAGATTACGGAACAGGCGGTGATGGCTACACCTTC	CASSQDYGTGGDGYTF
TRBV5-1	.	TRBJ2-3	.	TGCGCCAGCAGCTTGGTACCCAATGAAGGGGGAGATACGCAGTATTTT	CASSLVPNEGGDTQYF
TRBV11-3	.	TRBJ1-2	.	TGTGCCAGCAGCCCCCGCAGGGACTATGGCTACACCTTC	CASSPRRDYGYTF
TRBV6-5	.	TRBJ2-3	TRBD2	TGTGCCAGCAGTTATCGACTAGCGGGAATCAAAGATACGCAGTATTTT	CASSYRLAGIKDTQYF
TRBV7-2	.	TRBJ2-3	TRBD2	TGTGCCAGCAGCTTATGGGCTAGCGGGGGGGCCCATACGCAGTATTTT	CASSLWASGGAHTQYF
TRBV5-1	.	TRBJ2-5	.	TGCGCCAGCAGCCGTTCTCGACAGGGAGGAGAGACCCAGTACTTC	CASSRSRQGGETQYF
TRBV10-2	.	TRBJ1-1	.	TGCGCCAGCAGTGAGTCGCGGGCCGGAGCTTTCTTT	CASSESRAGAFF
TRBV4-3	once	TRBJ1-3	TRBD1	TGCGCCAGCAGCCAAGACCGACAGGGGGCTGGAAACACCATATATTTT	CASSQDRQGAGNTIYF
TRBV7-3	.	TRBJ1-3	TRBD1	TGTGCCAGCAGCTTAACAGGGGGCTGGGCGAACACCATATATTTT	CASSLTGGWANTIYF
TRBV2	.	TRBJ2-1	.	TGTGCCAGCAGTGAAATGTTCAGGGAATCCTACAATGAGCAGTTCTTC	CASSEMFRESYNEQFF
TRBV5-4	.	TRBJ2-7	TRBD1	TGTGCCAGCAGCTCCCAGCTGACAGGGGGAATCGTTGGCTTC	CASSSQLTGGIVGF
TRBV9	few	TRBJ1-6	TRBD1	TGTGCCAGCAGCGCGGGACAGCCGGGTTCACCCCTCCACTTT	CASSAGQPGSPLHF
TRBV2	.	TRBJ1-2	.	TGTGCCAGCAGTGAAGACGAGAACTATGGCTACACCTTC	CASSEDENYGYTF
TRBV25-1	.	TRBJ2-7	TRBD1	TGTGCCAGCAGTAAGACAGGGGCTCTCTACGAGCAGTACTTC	CASSKTGALYEQYF
TRBV5-1	.	TRBJ2-6	.	TGCGCCAGCAGCTTAGGGCCAGGGTACGTCTCTGGGGCCAACGTCCTGACTTTC	CASSLGPGYVSGANVLTF
TRBV4-1	.	TRBJ2-3	.	TGCGCCAGCAGCCAAGTTGGAGTGGGGGGAGATACGCAGTATTTT	CASSQVGVGGDTQYF
TRBV6-5	once	TRBJ1-1	.	TGTGCCAGCAGTTCGGACAGCCTTGAAGCTTTCTTT	CASSSDSLEAFF
TRBV2	.	TRBJ1-5	.	TGTGCCAGCCGATTTCGACAGAATAGCAATCAGCCCCAGCATTTT	CASRFRQNSNQPQHF
TRBV19	.	TRBJ2-7	TRBD1	TGTGCCAGTAGTGCCGGACAGGGGGGCTCCTACGAGCAGTACTTC	CASSAGQGGSYEQYF
TRBV2	.	TRBJ2-7	.	TGTGCCAGCAGTGCCGACCCGGGAGAGCAGTACTTC	CASSADPGEQYF
TRBV18	.	TRBJ1-5	.	TGTGCCAGCTCTCCCGGACAGCCGATTAATCAGCCCCAGCATTTT	CASSPGQPINQPQHF
TRBV6-5	.	TRBJ2-5	.	TGTGCCAGCAGTTATCGCGGCAGGGAAATGGAGACCCAGTACTTC	CASSYRGREMETQYF
TRBV11-2	.	TRBJ1-2	TRBD1	TGTGCCAGCAGCTCAACTCGACAAGACAGGGGGCTGGGAGGCTACACCTTC	CASSSTRQDRGLGGYTF
TRBV19	.	TRBJ2-3	.	TGTGCCAGTAGTTCTGAACAGTTCACAGATACGCAGTATTTT	CASSSEQFTDTQYF
TRBV7-9	.	TRBJ1-2	.	TGTTCCAGCAGCACCGGGACATCCTATGGCTACACCTTC	CSSSTGTSYGYTF
TRBV29-1	.	TRBJ1-3	.	TGCAGCGTTGAAGATTCGCGTTCTGGAAACACCATATATTTT	CSVEDSRSGNTIYF
TRBV18	.	TRBJ1-1	.	TGTGCCAGCTCACGGGACCCGGGAGGGACTGAAGCTTTCTTT	CASSRDPGGTEAFF
TRBV27	.	TRBJ2-7	.	TGTGCCAGCAGTCCCTGGGATTTGGGGCCCTACGAGCAGTACTTC	CASSPWDLGPYEQYF
TRBV7-9	.	TRBJ2-2	TRBD2	TGTGCCAGCAGACCGACTAGCCCGAACACCGGGGAGCTGTTTTTT	CASRPTSPNTGELFF
TRBV7-9	.	TRBJ1-1	.	TGTTCCAGCAGCTGGGGGGAGACTGAAGCTTTCTTT	CSSSWGETEAFF
TRBV7-2	.	TRBJ2-5	.	TGTGCCAGCAGCGCCCGACTAACGGAAGAGACCCAGTACTTC	CASSARLTEETQYF
TRBV1	few	TRBJ2-1	.	TGCACCAGCAGCCAAGGACTAGCGGGGGGGGCCAATGAGCAGTTCTTC	CTSSQGLAGGANEQFF
TRBV12-5	.	TRBJ2-7	TRBD1	TGTGCTAGTGGTTTGACGACAGGGGGCAGTTCCCACGAGCAGTACTTC	CASGLTTGGSSHEQYF
TRBV27	.	TRBJ2-3	TRBD2	TGTGCCAGCAGGAATTACCGACTAGCGGGAGCAGATACGCAGTATTTT	CASRNYRLAGADTQYF
TRBV29-1	once	TRBJ1-2	.	TGCAGCGTTTCGGGGGTCTATGGCTACACCTTC	CSVSGVYGYTF
TRBV6-5	.	TRBJ1-1	.	TGTGCCAGCAGATTTTGGACAGAAATGAACACTGAAGCTTTCTTT	CASRFWTEMNTEAFF
TRBV18	few	TRBJ1-6	.	TGTGCCAGCTCACCACCGGGCAGCTCCTATAATTCACCCCTCCACTTT	CASSPPGSSYNSPLHF
TRBV7-8	once	TRBJ1-5	TRBD1	TGTGCCAGCAGCTTAGGACAGGGAAGTCAGCCCCAGCATTTT	CASSLGQGSQPQHF
TRBV14	.	TRBJ1-1	.	TGTGCCAGCAGCCAAGGAGGCCAAGCTTTCTTT	CASSQGGQAFF
TRBV9	.	TRBJ1-2	TRBD1	TGTGCCAGCAGCGTTGAACCGGGGACAGGCGACCTCTATGGCTACACCTTC	CASSVEPGTGDLYGYTF
TRBV27	.	TRBJ2-1	TRBD2	TGTGCCAGCAGTTTATTAGCGGGAGGGGGGGGCAAAGTCAATGAGCAGTTCTTC	CASSLLAGGGGKVNEQFF
TRBV7-3	once	TRBJ2-3	.	TGTGCCAGCAGCTTACAGGAGGGAGATACGCAGTATTTT	CASSLQEGDTQYF
TRBV14	.	TRBJ2-7	TRBD2	TGTGCCAGCAGCCAAGATGGATTAGGGTTAGCGGGAGAGATTTCCCACGAGCAGTACTTC	CASSQDGLGLAGEISHEQYF
TRBV2	once	TRBJ2-6	TRBD1	TGTGCCAGCAGTTACTCCCGGGACAGAGCCTCTGGGGCCAACGTCCTGACTTTC	CASSYSRDRASGANVLTF
TRBV7-2	few	TRBJ2-7	TRBD2	TGTGCCAGCAGCTTAGCGGGACTAGCGGGGTACGAGCAGTACTTC	CASSLAGLAGYEQYF
TRBV15	.	TRBJ1-1	.	TGTGCCACCAGCCCCGGGAGGTACCCTGAAGCTTTCTTT	CATSPGRYPEAFF
TRBV9	.	TRBJ1-1	.	TGTGCCAGCAGCGTGGGACGGAGGGTCACTGAAGCTTTCTTT	CASSVGRRVTEAFF